This T cell receptor beta chain stems from a study of blood T cell repertoires in COVID-19. Study at large: From the United States, Italy and Spain came samples of acute and convalescent COVID-19. Sample material is recorded as cDNA or gDNA derived from T cells, B-cell-depleted T cells, or PBMCs.

The CDR3 contains 19 residues. V was pared by 2 bases and J by 0 bases, with 12 bases of the junction left unmatched. Per the germline V gene, CDR1 is LNHDA and CDR2 is SQIVND (reference sequence). Clones were sequenced by immunoSEQ multiplex PCR, and TCRdb holds only the in-frame ones, with some missing. The sample shows over 130,000 clones, approximately 78% of them seen only once. The sequence was collected from a woman aged 80 or over with acute or convalescent COVID-19. Sequenced sample: peripheral blood. The chain combines TRBV19 with TRBJ2-1, with TRBD1 matching 8 bases. CDR3 sequence reads: CASSIRGTGKTSSYNEQFF. CDR3 in DNA: TGTGCCAGTAGTATACGAGGGACAGGAAAAACTAGCTCCTACAATGAGCAGTTCTTC.